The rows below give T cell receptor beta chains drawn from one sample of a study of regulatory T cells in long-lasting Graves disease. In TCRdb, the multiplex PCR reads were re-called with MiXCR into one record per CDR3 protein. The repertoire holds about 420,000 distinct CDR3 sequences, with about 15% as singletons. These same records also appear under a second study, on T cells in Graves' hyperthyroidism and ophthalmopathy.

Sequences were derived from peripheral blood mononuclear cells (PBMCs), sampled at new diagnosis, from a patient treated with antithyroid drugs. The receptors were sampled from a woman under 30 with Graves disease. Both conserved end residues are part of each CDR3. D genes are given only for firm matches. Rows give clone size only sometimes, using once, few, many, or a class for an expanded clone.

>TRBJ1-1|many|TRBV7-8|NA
CASSFFGRGGTEAFF
TGTGCCAGCAGCTTTTTTGGCAGGGGAGGTACTGAAGCTTTCTTT
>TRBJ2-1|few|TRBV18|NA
CASSPYQSQALEQFF
TGTGCCAGCTCACCATATCAGTCCCAGGCCCTAGAGCAGTTCTTC
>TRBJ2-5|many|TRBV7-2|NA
CASSLSYQTVETQYF
TGTGCCAGCAGCTTAAGTTACCAGACAGTGGAGACCCAGTACTTC
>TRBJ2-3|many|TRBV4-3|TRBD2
CASSTTSGRTDTQYF
TGCGCCAGCAGCACAACTAGCGGGAGAACAGATACGCAGTATTTT
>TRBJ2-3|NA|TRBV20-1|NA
CSGRWYGTDTQYF
TGCAGCGGACGATGGTATGGCACAGATACGCAGTATTTT
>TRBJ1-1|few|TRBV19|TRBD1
CASSMGYRGLAEAFF
TGTGCCAGTAGTATGGGCTACAGGGGGCTCGCTGAAGCTTTCTTT
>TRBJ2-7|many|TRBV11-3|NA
CASSFNKYEQYF
TGTGCCAGCAGCTTTAACAAGTACGAGCAGTACTTC
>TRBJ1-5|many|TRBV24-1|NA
CATSDGADNQPQHF
TGTGCCACCAGTGATGGGGCCGACAATCAGCCCCAGCATTTT
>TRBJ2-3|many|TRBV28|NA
CASSPTTGLFGSDTQYF
TGTGCCAGCAGTCCTACGACAGGCTTATTCGGCAGTGATACGCAGTATTTT
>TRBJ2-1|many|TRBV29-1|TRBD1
CSVDPRGVGQGDEQFF
TGCAGCGTTGACCCCCGAGGGGTTGGGCAGGGGGATGAGCAGTTCTTC
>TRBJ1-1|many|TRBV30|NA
CAWSPRMRLNTEAFF
TGTGCCTGGAGTCCCCGTATGCGGCTAAACACTGAAGCTTTCTTT
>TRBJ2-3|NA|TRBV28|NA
CASRGTADTQYF
TGTGCCAGCAGGGGGACGGCAGATACGCAGTATTTT
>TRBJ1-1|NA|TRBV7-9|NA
CASSYQQGSAFF
TGTGCCAGCAGCTATCAACAGGGCTCGGCTTTCTTT
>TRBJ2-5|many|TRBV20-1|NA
CSARDSLTRETQYF
TGCAGTGCTAGAGACTCCCTCACTAGGGAGACCCAGTACTTC
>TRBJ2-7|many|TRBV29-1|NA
CSVQGSYEQYF
TGCAGCGTACAGGGCTCCTACGAGCAGTACTTC
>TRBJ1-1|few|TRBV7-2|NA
CASSSARSSDTEAFF
TGTGCCAGCAGCTCCGCCAGATCCTCAGACACTGAAGCTTTCTTT
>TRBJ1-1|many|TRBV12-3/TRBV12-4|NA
CASSLGGAVDTEAFF
TGTGCCAGCAGTTTAGGGGGGGCGGTCGACACTGAAGCTTTCTTT
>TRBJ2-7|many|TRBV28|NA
CASRGLTAIYEQYF
TGTGCCAGCAGAGGCCTGACGGCAATTTACGAGCAGTACTTC
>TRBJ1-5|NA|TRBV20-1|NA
CSARSGANQPQHF
TGCAGTGCCCGCTCCGGAGCGAATCAGCCCCAGCATTTT
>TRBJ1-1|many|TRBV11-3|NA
CASSSYGNTEAFF
TGTGCCAGCAGCTCCTACGGGAACACTGAAGCTTTCTTT
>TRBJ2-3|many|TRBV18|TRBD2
CASSPKSGADTQYF
TGTGCCAGCTCACCGAAGAGCGGGGCAGATACGCAGTATTTT
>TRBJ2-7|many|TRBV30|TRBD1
CAWARGTGVSEQYF
TGTGCCTGGGCGAGGGGGACAGGGGTGAGTGAGCAGTACTTC
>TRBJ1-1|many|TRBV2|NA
CASSEDSHTEAFF
TGTGCCAGCAGTGAAGACAGCCACACTGAAGCTTTCTTT
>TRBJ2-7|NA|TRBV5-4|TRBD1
CASSLDRGVGYEQYF
TGTGCCAGCAGCTTGGACAGGGGGGTCGGCTACGAGCAGTACTTC
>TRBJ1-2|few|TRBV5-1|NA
CASSRRALTPYGYTF
TGCGCCAGCAGCCGCCGGGCGTTGACTCCCTATGGCTACACCTTC
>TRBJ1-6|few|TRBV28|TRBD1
CASRAGTVNSPLHF
TGTGCCAGCCGGGCCGGGACAGTAAATTCACCCCTCCACTTT
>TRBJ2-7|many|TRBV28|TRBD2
CASRIGLAGGSSYEQYF
TGTGCCAGCAGAATCGGACTAGCGGGAGGGAGCTCCTACGAGCAGTACTTC
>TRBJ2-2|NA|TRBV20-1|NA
CSAADWVGELFF
TGCAGTGCCGCGGACTGGGTGGGGGAGCTGTTTTTT
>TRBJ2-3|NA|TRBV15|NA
CATRGNWTDTQYF
TGTGCCACCAGGGGTAATTGGACAGATACGCAGTATTTT
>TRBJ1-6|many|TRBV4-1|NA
CASSQVGTMSGSANSPLHF
TGCGCCAGCAGCCAAGTTGGGACAATGAGTGGGAGTGCTAATTCACCCCTCCACTTT
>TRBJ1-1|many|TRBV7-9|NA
CASSPPSGKNTEAFF
TGTGCCAGCAGCCCCCCCTCCGGAAAGAACACTGAAGCTTTCTTT
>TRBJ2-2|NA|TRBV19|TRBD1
CATRTGWNTGELFF
TGTGCCACTAGGACAGGGTGGAACACCGGGGAGCTGTTTTTT
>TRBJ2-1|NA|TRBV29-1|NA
CSAGRGGNEQFF
TGCAGCGCAGGGCGGGGCGGCAATGAGCAGTTCTTC
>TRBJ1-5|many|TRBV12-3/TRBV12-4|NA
CASSSYYQPQHF
TGTGCCAGCAGTTCCTACTATCAGCCCCAGCATTTT
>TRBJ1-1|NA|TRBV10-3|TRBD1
CAITQRSTGATEAFF
TGTGCCATCACCCAAAGATCCACAGGGGCCACTGAAGCTTTCTTT
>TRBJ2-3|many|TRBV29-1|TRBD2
CSVASTSGRGDTQYF
TGCAGCGTTGCCTCGACTAGCGGGAGAGGAGATACGCAGTATTTT
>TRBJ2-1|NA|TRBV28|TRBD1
CASSLRPGTGSSRASAAYNEQFF
TGTGCCAGCAGTTTAAGGCCCGGGACAGGGTCATCTAGGGCTAGCGCTGCCTACAATGAGCAGTTCTTC
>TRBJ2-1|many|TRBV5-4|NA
CASSLTLVGGEQFF
TGTGCCAGCAGCTTGACGTTGGTGGGAGGCGAGCAGTTCTTC
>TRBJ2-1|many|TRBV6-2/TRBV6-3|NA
CASSSEVQFF
TGTGCCAGCAGTTCAGAGGTACAGTTCTTC